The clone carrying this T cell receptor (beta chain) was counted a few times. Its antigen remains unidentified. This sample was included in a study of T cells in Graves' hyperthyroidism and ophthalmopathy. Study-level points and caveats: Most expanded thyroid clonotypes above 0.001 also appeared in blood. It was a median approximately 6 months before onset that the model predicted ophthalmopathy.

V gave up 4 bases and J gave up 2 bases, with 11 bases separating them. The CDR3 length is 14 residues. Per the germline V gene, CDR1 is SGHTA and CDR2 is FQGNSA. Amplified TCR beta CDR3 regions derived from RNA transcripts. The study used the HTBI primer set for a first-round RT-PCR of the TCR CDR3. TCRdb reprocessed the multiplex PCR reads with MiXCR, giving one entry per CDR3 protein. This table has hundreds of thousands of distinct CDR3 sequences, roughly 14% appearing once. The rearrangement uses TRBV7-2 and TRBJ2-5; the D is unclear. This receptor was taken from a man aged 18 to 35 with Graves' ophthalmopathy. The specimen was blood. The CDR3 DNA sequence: TGTGCCAGCAGCTCGGGCCTAGGGCAAGAGACCCAGTACTTC. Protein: CASSSGLGQETQYF.